The 27 T cell receptor beta chains below were found in one sample sequenced in a study of blood T cell repertoires in COVID-19. Some clones are missing from TCRdb's copy, which holds only in-frame ones; the method was immunoSEQ multiplex PCR. The sample has about 86,000 clones, roughly 80% seen once; the top ten hold around 3%. Sequenced input: peripheral blood. The receptors derive from a man aged 45 to 65 with acute or convalescent COVID-19.

The gene calls are TRBV7-9 and TRBJ2-3; 10 bases are shared with TRBD1. The CDR3 is 12 amino acids. V dropped 5 bases and J dropped 11; count of bases not matched to a gene: 4. Germline V gene sequence: CDR1 SEHNR, CDR2 FQNEAQ (reference sequence). As DNA, the CDR3 is TGTGCCAGCAGCACCGGGACAGGGGTGCAGTATTTT. Translation gives CASSTGTGVQYF. Full variable domain (outside the CDR3, taken from reference TRBV7-9 and TRBJ2-3): DTGVSQNPRHKITKRGQNVTFRCDPISEHNRLYWYRQTLGQGPEFLTYFQNEAQLEKSRLLSDRFSAERPKGSFSTLEIQRTEQGDSAMYLCASSTGTGVQYFGPGTRLTVL.

This chain links TRBV10-2 with TRBJ2-3; TRBD1 aligns across 11 bases. V lost 7 bases, J lost 5 bases, and 8 bases stayed unmatched. Germline V gene sequence: CDR1 WSHSY, CDR2 SAAADI. The CDR3 loop spans 15 amino acids. The CDR3 sequence: CASNSGQGVVDTQYF. The CDR3 DNA reads TGCGCCAGCAATTCGGGACAGGGGGTTGTAGATACGCAGTATTTT.

The V and J genes are TRBV7-2 and TRBJ1-5; TRBD1 matches 8 bases. The CDR3 has 16 residues. V lost 1 base to trimming and J lost 1 base; unmatched junction nucleotides: 3. The germline gives CDR1 SGHTA, CDR2 FQGNSA. CDR3 loop: CASSLGTGSSNQPQHF. DNA of the CDR3: TGTGCCAGCAGCTTAGGGACAGGGTCAAGCAATCAGCCCCAGCATTTT.

The rearrangement uses TRBV3-1 (or the pseudogene TRBV3-2) and TRBJ1-5; a weak D match, TRBD1 (5 bases). V shed 10 bases and J shed 6 bases, with 22 bases lying between them. CDR3 length: 15 residues. Germline values: CDR1 LGHDT, CDR2 YNNKEL (reference sequence). DNA for the CDR3: TGTGCCATGAATGGGGGGAAGAACGGGGTTCAGCCCCAGCATTTT. This translates into CAMNGGKNGVQPQHF.

The rearrangement uses TRBV3-1 (or the pseudogene TRBV3-2) and TRBJ1-3; 8 nucleotides align to TRBD1. CDR1 is LGHDT, CDR2 YNNKEL, per germline (reference sequence). V lost 3 bases to trimming and J lost 0 bases; unmatched junction nucleotides: 4. This CDR3 has 16 amino acids. This chain's CDR3 is CASSHRDRSSGNTIYF. CDR3 DNA: TGTGCCAGCAGCCACCGGGACAGGAGCTCTGGAAACACCATATATTTT.

This clone was observed a handful of times. This rearrangement joins TRBV28 to TRBJ2-7; TRBD1 matches at 7 bases. Germline lookup yields CDR1 MDHEN and CDR2 SYDVKM. This CDR3 is built from 14 residues. J was trimmed by 3 bases and V by 6 bases; bases with no gene match: 8. This CDR3 reads CASRLTGRYYEQYF. The CDR3 coding sequence is TGTGCCAGCAGACTGACAGGGCGGTACTACGAGCAGTACTTC. The variable domain in full, with the rest retrieved from reference TRBV28 and TRBJ2-7, is DVKVTQSSRYLVKRTGEKVFLECVQDMDHENMFWYRQDPGLGLRLIYFSYDVKMKEKGDIPEGYSVSREKKERFSLILESASTNQTSMYLCASRLTGRYYEQYFGPGTRLTVT.

The chain has TRBV16 and TRBJ2-1; 8 bases fit TRBD2. The J segment lost 6 bases and the V segment lost 0 bases, leaving 7 bases of the junction unmatched. The CDR3 has 16 residues. Germline loops: CDR1 KGHSY, CDR2 FQNENV. This CDR3 is CASSQSNAGGPNEQFF. In nucleotides, the CDR3 is TGTGCCAGCAGCCAATCGAACGCGGGGGGCCCCAATGAGCAGTTCTTC. Using reference TRBV16 and TRBJ2-1 for the parts outside the CDR3, the full variable domain is GEEVAQTPKHLVRGEGQKAKLYCAPIKGHSYVFWYQQVLKNEFKFLISFQNENVFDETGMPKERFSAKCLPNSPCSLEIQATKLEDSAVYFCASSQSNAGGPNEQFFGPGTRLTVL.

This clone was found once. This chain joins TRBV11-2 and TRBJ2-1; 7 nucleotides line up with TRBD2. Trimming took 5 bases from V and 10 from J; bases not matched to a gene: 17. CDR1 is SGHAT and CDR2 is FQNNGV in the germline V gene. CDR3 length equals 16 residues. The CDR3 sequence is CASSPQLGGGSREQFF. As DNA, the CDR3 is TGTGCCAGCAGCCCCCAGTTGGGCGGGGGAAGTCGGGAGCAGTTCTTC.

The chain employs TRBV7-6 and TRBJ2-1; weak D call: TRBD2 (5 bases). Trimming took off 0 bases at V and 4 bases at J, with 10 bases between the two ends. The CDR3 length is 15 residues. Germline V gene lookup returns CDR1 SGHVS and CDR2 FNYEAQ. DNA of the CDR3: TGTGCCAGCAGCTTAGCACTAGAGCCTTACAATGAGCAGTTCTTC. Protein product: CASSLALEPYNEQFF.

This rearrangement joins TRBV5-7 to TRBJ2-2; 7 positions match TRBD2. TRBV5-7 is an ORF, and what it does is uncertain. With V trimmed by 0 bases and J by 5 bases, 13 bases remained unmatched. CDR3 length equals 18 residues. The CDR3 bases are TGTGCCAGCAGCTTGGAGCGGGGAATCGCCCGACGGACCGGGGAGCTGTTTTTT. It codes for CASSLERGIARRTGELFF.

The J gene is TRBJ2-1, the V gene TRBV19; 11 nucleotides line up with TRBD2. CDR1 is LNHDA and CDR2 is SQIVND in the germline V gene (reference sequence). Trimming removed 1 base from V and 8 bases from J; junction bases left unmatched: 7. This CDR3 region has 16 residues. The DNA for the CDR3 is TGTGCCAGTAGTATAGCACTAGCGGGGGCCGGGGATGAGCAGTTCTTC. As protein: CASSIALAGAGDEQFF.

This rearrangement joins TRBV5-4 to TRBJ2-2; the match to TRBD2 covers 12 bases. V trimming: 4 bases; J trimming: 4 bases; junction bases outside the gene matches: 5. The V gene's germline CDR1 is SGHNT and CDR2 YYREEE (reference sequence). The CDR3 loop spans 16 amino acids. The chain's CDR3 is CASSRGLAGGTGELFF. The CDR3 DNA follows: TGTGCCAGCAGCAGGGGACTAGCGGGCGGCACCGGGGAGCTGTTTTTT.

The chain links TRBV6-5 to TRBJ2-7, with a weak D call TRBD2 (6 bases). CDR1 and CDR2 from the germline V gene are MNHEY and SVGAGI. V was trimmed by 2 bases and J by 3 bases, leaving 8 bases between them. The CDR3 runs 13 residues. CDR3 nucleotides: TGTGCCAGCAGTTACGATAGCGGCTACGAGCAGTACTTC. This translates into CASSYDSGYEQYF.

This clone has only one observation. The rearrangement joins TRBV7-2 to TRBJ1-1; TRBD1 might be the D (5 bases). V was pared by 1 base and J by 3 bases, with 12 bases between. Germline loops: CDR1 SGHTA, CDR2 FQGNSA. This CDR3 region has 15 residues. CDR3 sequence reads: CASSLGTQYYTEAFF. The CDR3 region has the DNA TGTGCCAGCAGCTTAGGGACACAATACTACACTGAAGCTTTCTTT.

The chain is built from TRBV7-2 and TRBJ1-1, with TRBD1 as a possible D gene (5 bases). Germline V gene sequence: CDR1 SGHTA, CDR2 FQGNSA. This CDR3 spans 15 amino acids. V lost 5 bases, J lost 1 base, and 14 bases lay in between. CDR3 sequence reads: CASSPRGGGNTEAFF. The CDR3 DNA reads as TGTGCCAGCAGCCCGCGGGGTGGGGGGAACACTGAAGCTTTCTTT.

The chain uses TRBV2 and TRBJ1-5, with D possibly TRBD1 on 6 matching bases. The CDR3 contains 14 residues. V lost 7 bases and J lost 0, with 10 bases in between. From germline, CDR1 is SNHLY and CDR2 FYNNEI. In DNA form, the CDR3 reads TGTGCCAGCACCCGGACAGCTAGCAATCAGCCCCAGCATTTT. Amino acids: CASTRTASNQPQHF. The full variable domain, completed using reference TRBV2 and TRBJ1-5, is EPEVTQTPSHQVTQMGQEVILRCVPISNHLYFYWYRQILGQKVEFLVSFYNNEISEKSEIFDDQFSVERPDGSNFTLKIRSTKLEDSAMYFCASTRTASNQPQHFGDGTRLSIL.

This clone was counted at least ten times. This chain joins TRBV4-1 and TRBJ2-7; 11 bases are shared with TRBD1. This CDR3 spans 16 amino acids. V shed 1 base and J 7 bases; nucleotides not matched to a gene: 9. Germline V gene lookup returns CDR1 MGHRA and CDR2 YSYEKL. CDR3 sequence: CASSQARTGGAWEQYF. DNA for the CDR3: TGCGCCAGCAGCCAAGCCCGGACAGGGGGCGCGTGGGAGCAGTACTTC.

The rearrangement uses TRBV18 and TRBJ1-6, with D possibly being TRBD1 (5 bases). CDR1 KGHSH and CDR2 LQKENI come from the germline V gene. V lost 4 bases and J lost 8, with 15 bases in between. CDR3 length: 15 residues. The CDR3 spells CASSLGRVNDSPLHF. In DNA, the CDR3 is TGTGCCAGCTCACTAGGCAGGGTGAATGATTCACCCCTCCACTTT.

The chain joins TRBV6-2 or TRBV6-3 to TRBJ1-2, with D uncertain. The germline V and J ends were trimmed by 4 bases and 4 bases, with 10 bases remaining between them. CDR1 is MNHEY and CDR2 is SVGEGT in the germline V gene. The CDR3 has 13 amino acids. The CDR3 sequence is CASSFGQAYGYTF. The CDR3 DNA is TGTGCCAGCAGTTTTGGCCAGGCCTATGGCTACACCTTC.

The chain uses TRBV7-6 and TRBJ1-2; TRBD1 might be the D (6 bases). V was pared by 9 bases and J by 1 base, with 12 bases between. Germline V CDR1 and CDR2: SGHVS, FNYEAQ. This CDR3 spans 13 amino acids. The CDR3 spells CASRKGGNYGYTF. The CDR3 DNA is TGTGCCAGTAGAAAAGGGGGTAACTATGGCTACACCTTC.

The chain has TRBV7-9 and TRBJ2-3; D gene ambiguous. Trimming took off 2 bases at V and 4 bases at J, with 7 bases between the two ends. From germline, CDR1 is SEHNR and CDR2 FQNEAQ (reference sequence). The CDR3 runs to 13 residues. DNA for the CDR3: TGTGCCAGCAGCTTATCCGGAGCAGATACGCAGTATTTT. This codes for CASSLSGADTQYF.

The chain links TRBV6-6 to TRBJ1-5; 9 positions match TRBD1. Per the germline V gene, CDR1 is MNHNY and CDR2 is SVGAGI (reference sequence). Germline trimming cut 5 bases from V and 3 bases from J; bases unmatched to any gene: 5. There are 15 residues in the CDR3. The CDR3 spells CASSTTGGDNQPQHF. DNA for the CDR3: TGTGCCAGCAGTACCACAGGGGGCGACAATCAGCCCCAGCATTTT.

The gene calls are TRBV7-2 and TRBJ2-1; TRBD2 matches at 10 bases. Trimming at V came to 4 bases and at J to 11 bases, leaving 11 bases not matched to a gene. Germline assignment: CDR1 SGHTA and CDR2 FQGNSA. The CDR3 contains 15 residues. CDR3 in amino acids: CASSSSASGGGQQFF. The CDR3 DNA sequence: TGTGCCAGCAGCTCGTCGGCTAGCGGGGGCGGGCAGCAGTTCTTC.

This CDR3 reads CASSYAGGLGTEAFF. CDR3 sequence (DNA): TGTGCCAGCAGTTATGCCGGGGGGCTAGGCACTGAAGCTTTCTTT. J is TRBJ1-1 and V is TRBV6-2 or TRBV6-3, with D possibly TRBD1 on 6 matching bases. V dropped 3 bases and J dropped 4 bases, with 15 bases sitting between them. CDR3 length equals 15 residues. Germline V gives CDR1 MNHEY, CDR2 SVGEGT.

This rearrangement joins TRBV6-1 to TRBJ1-2, with 7 bases fitting TRBD1. With V trimmed by 8 bases and J by 4 bases, 10 bases remained unmatched. Germline V gene sequence: CDR1 MNHNS, CDR2 SASEGT. There are 14 residues in the CDR3. The CDR3 DNA reads as TGTGCCAGCGCCCCAACAGGGGAGATCTATGGCTACACCTTC. This sequence encodes CASAPTGEIYGYTF.

CDR3 residues: CASSFGTGSSYEQYF. CDR3 DNA sequence: TGTGCCAGCAGCTTTGGGACAGGCAGCTCCTACGAGCAGTACTTC. This chain uses TRBV7-9 with TRBJ2-7; 8 bases line up with TRBD1. The J segment lost 0 bases and the V segment lost 3 bases, leaving 4 bases of the junction unmatched. Germline CDR1 SEHNR, CDR2 FQNEAQ (reference sequence). The CDR3 loop spans 15 amino acids.

This clone was seen a few times. The chain joins TRBV6-2 or TRBV6-3 to TRBJ2-1; 7 bases line up with TRBD1. Germline V lookup: CDR1 MNHEY, CDR2 SVGEGT. The CDR3 length is 15 residues. V was clipped by 4 bases and J by 3 bases; unmatched bases: 6. The CDR3 spells CASSSGQSFYNEQFF. CDR3 sequence (DNA): TGTGCCAGCAGTTCGGGACAGAGCTTCTACAATGAGCAGTTCTTC.